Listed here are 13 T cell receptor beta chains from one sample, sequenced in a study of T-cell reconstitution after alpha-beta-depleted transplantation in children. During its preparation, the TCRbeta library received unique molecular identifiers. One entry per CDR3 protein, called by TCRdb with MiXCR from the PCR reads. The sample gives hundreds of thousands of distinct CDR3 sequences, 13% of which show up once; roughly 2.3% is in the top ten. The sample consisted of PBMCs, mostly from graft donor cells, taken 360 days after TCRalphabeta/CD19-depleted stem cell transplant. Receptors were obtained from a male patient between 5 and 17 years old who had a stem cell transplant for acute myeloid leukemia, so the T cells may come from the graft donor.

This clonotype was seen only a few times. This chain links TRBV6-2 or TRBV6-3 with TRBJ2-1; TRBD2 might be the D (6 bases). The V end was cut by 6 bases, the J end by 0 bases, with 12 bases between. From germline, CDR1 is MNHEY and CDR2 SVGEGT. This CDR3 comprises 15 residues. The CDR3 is CASSPLASSYNEQFF. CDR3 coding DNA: TGTGCCAGCAGCCCACTAGCTTCCTCCTACAATGAGCAGTTCTTC.

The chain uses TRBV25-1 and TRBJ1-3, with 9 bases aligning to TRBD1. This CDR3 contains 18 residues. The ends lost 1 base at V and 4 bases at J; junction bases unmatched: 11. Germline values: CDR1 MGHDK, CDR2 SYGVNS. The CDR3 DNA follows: TGTGCCAGCAGTGAATCAGGGACAGGGATTTTTTCAGGAAACACCATATATTTT. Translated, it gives CASSESGTGIFSGNTIYF. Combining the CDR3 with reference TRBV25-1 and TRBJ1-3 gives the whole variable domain EADIYQTPRYLVIGTGKKITLECSQTMGHDKMYWYQQDPGMELHLIHYSYGVNSTEKGDLSSESTVSRIRTEHFPLTLESARPSHTSQYLCASSESGTGIFSGNTIYFGEGSWLTVV.

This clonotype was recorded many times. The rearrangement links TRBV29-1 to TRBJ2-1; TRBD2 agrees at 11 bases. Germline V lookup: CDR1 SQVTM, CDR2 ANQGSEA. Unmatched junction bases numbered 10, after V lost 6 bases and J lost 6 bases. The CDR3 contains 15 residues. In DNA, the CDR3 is TGCAGCGTCAGGGGACTAGCGGAAGGTTTCAATGAGCAGTTCTTC. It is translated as CSVRGLAEGFNEQFF.

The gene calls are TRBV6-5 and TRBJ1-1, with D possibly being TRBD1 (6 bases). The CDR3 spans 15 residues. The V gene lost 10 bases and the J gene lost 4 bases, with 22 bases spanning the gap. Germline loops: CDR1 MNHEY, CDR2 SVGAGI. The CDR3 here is CATFSQRGGGTEAFF. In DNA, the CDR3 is TGTGCCACCTTTTCCCAAAGGGGGGGAGGCACTGAAGCTTTCTTT.

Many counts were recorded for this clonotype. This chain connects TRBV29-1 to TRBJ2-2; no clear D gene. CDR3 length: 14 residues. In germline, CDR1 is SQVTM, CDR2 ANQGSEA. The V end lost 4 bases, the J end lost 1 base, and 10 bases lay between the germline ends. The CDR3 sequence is CSVGLVENTGELFF. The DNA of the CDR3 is TGCAGCGTTGGCTTAGTAGAGAACACCGGGGAGCTGTTTTTT.

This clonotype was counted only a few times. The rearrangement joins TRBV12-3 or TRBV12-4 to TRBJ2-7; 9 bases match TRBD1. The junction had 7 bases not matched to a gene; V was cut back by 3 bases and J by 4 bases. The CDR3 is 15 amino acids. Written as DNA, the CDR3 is TGTGCCAGCAGTTTTAGTACAGGGGGCACGTACGAGCAGTACTTC. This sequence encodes CASSFSTGGTYEQYF.

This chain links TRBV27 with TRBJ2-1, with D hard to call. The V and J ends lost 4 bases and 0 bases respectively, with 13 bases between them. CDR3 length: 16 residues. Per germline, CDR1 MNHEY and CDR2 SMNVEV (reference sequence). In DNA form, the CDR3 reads TGTGCCAGCAGTTACGGTGGCGGCCCCTCCTACAATGAGCAGTTCTTC. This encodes CASSYGGGPSYNEQFF.

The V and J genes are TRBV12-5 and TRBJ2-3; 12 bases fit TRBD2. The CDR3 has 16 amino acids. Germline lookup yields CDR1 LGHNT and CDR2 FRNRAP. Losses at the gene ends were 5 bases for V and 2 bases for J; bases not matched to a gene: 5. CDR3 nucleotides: TGTGCTAGTGGTCCTGGGACTAGCGGGTACACAGATACGCAGTATTTT. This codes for CASGPGTSGYTDTQYF. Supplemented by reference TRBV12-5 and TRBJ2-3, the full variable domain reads DARVTQTPRHKVTEMGQEVTMRCQPILGHNTVFWYRQTMMQGLELLAYFRNRAPLDDSGMPKDRFSAEMPDATLATLKIQPSEPRDSAVYFCASGPGTSGYTDTQYFGPGTRLTVL.

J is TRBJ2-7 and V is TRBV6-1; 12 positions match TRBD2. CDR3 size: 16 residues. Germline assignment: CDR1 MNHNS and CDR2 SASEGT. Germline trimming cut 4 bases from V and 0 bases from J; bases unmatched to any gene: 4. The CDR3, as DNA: TGTGCCAGCAGTGCCCCTAGCGGGAGGGCCTCCTACGAGCAGTACTTC. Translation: CASSAPSGRASYEQYF.

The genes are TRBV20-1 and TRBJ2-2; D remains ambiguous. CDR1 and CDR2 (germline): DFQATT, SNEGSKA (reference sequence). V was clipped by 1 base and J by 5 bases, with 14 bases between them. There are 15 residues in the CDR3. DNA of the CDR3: TGCAGTGCTAGAGTCAGTCTTGCGGTAACCGGGGAGCTGTTTTTT. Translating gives CSARVSLAVTGELFF.

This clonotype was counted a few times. CDR3 in DNA: TGTGCCAGCAGTTTATTACTAGCGGGGGGCGGGGAGACCCAGTACTTC. Translation gives CASSLLLAGGGETQYF. This chain connects TRBV28 to TRBJ2-5; TRBD2 matches at 12 bases. V was pared by 1 base and J by 5 bases, with 5 bases of the junction left unmatched. CDR3 length: 16 residues. Germline CDR1 reads MDHEN; CDR2 reads SYDVKM.

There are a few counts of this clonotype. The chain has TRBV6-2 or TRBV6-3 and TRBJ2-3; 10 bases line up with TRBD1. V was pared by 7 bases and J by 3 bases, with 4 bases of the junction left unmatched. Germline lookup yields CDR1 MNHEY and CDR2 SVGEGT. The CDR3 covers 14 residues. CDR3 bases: TGTGCCAGCACCGGGACAGGGGAAACAGATACGCAGTATTTT. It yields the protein CASTGTGETDTQYF.

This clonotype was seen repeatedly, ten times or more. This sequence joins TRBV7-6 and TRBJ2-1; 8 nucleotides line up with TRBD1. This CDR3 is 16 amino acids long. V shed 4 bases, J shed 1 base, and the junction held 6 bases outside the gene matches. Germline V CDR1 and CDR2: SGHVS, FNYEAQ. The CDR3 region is CASSSRRTGSYNEQFF. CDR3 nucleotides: TGTGCCAGCAGCTCCCGACGGACAGGGTCCTACAATGAGCAGTTCTTC.